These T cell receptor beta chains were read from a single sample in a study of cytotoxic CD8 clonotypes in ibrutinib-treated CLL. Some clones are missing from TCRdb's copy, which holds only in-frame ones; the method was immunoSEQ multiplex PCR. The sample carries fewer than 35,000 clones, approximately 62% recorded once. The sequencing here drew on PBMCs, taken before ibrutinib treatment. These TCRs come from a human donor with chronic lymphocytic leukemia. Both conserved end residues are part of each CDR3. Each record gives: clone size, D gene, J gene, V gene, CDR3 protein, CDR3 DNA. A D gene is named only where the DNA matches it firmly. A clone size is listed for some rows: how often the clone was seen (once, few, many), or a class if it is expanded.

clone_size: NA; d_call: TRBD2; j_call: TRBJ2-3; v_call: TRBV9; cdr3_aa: CASSVRPGGRLGTDTQYF; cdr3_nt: TGTGCCAGCAGCGTGAGGCCGGGGGGGAGGTTGGGCACAGATACGCAGTATTTT
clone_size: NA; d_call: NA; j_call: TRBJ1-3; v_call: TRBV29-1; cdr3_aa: CSVEGTPNTIYF; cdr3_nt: TGCAGCGTTGAGGGGACCCCAAACACCATATATTTT
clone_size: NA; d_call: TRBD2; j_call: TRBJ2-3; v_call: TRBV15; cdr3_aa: CATVAGGTDTQYF; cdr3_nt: TGTGCCACCGTAGCGGGAGGGACAGATACGCAGTATTTT
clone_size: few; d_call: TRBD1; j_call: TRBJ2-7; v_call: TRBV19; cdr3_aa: CASSLGQGGSEQYF; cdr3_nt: TGTGCCAGTAGTCTTGGACAGGGTGGAAGCGAGCAGTACTTC
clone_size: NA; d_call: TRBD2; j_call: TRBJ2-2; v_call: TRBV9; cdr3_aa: CASSVVVTGLASGELFF; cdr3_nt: TGTGCCAGCAGCGTAGTAGTGACGGGACTAGCCTCCGGGGAGCTGTTTTTT
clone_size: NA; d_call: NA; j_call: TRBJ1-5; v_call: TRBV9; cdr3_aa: CASSVGQADQPQHF; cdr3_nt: TGTGCCAGCAGCGTAGGACAGGCGGATCAGCCCCAGCATTTT
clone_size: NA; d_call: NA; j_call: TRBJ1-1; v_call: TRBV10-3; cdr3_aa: CAIKRFAGTNTEAFF; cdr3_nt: TGTGCCATAAAGAGATTTGCAGGGACGAACACTGAAGCTTTCTTT
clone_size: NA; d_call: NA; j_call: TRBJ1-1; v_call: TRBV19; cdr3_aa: CASSIVGGKGTEAFF; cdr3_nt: TGTGCCAGTAGTATAGTAGGGGGTAAAGGCACTGAAGCTTTCTTT
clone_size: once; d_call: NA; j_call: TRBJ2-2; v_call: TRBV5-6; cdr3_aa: CASRLAGRYIPGELFF; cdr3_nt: TGTGCCAGCAGGCTTGCTGGCCGGTACATTCCCGGGGAGCTGTTTTTT
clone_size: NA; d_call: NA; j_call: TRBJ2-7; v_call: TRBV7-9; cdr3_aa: CASSLRAYEQYF; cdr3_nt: TGTGCCAGCAGCTTAAGGGCCTACGAGCAGTACTTC
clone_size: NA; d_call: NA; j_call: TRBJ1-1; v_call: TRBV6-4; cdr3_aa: CASSENLGTEAFF; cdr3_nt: TGTGCCAGCAGTGAAAACCTGGGGACTGAAGCTTTCTTT
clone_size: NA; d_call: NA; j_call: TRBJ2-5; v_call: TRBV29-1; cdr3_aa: CSAGGWETQYF; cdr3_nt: TGCAGCGCGGGCGGGTGGGAGACCCAGTACTTC
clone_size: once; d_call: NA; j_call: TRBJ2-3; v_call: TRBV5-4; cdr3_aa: CASSFAFDSTDTQYF; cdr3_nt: TGTGCCAGCAGCTTTGCCTTTGACAGCACAGATACGCAGTATTTT
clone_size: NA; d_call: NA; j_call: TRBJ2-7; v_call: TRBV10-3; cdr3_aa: CAIRKSAVDEQYF; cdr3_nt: TGTGCCATCAGGAAGAGCGCGGTCGACGAGCAGTACTTC
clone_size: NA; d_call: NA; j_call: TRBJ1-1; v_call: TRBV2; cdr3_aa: CASTRFMNTEAFF; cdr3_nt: TGTGCCAGCACGAGGTTCATGAACACTGAAGCTTTCTTT
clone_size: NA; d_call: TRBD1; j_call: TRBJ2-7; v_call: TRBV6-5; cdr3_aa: CASRRDRGYEQYF; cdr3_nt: TGTGCCAGCAGGCGGGACAGGGGTTACGAGCAGTACTTC
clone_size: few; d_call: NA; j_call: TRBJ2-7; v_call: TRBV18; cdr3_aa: CASSPDIHSYEQYF; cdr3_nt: TGTGCCAGCTCACCCGATATTCACAGCTACGAGCAGTACTTC
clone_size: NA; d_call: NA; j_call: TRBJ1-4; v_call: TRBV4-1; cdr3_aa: CASSQLRGFGGEKLFF; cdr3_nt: TGCGCCAGCAGCCAACTCCGGGGATTTGGAGGTGAAAAACTGTTTTTT
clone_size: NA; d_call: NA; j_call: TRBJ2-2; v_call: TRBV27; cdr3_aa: CASSHKNTGELFF; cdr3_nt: TGTGCCAGCAGTCACAAGAACACCGGGGAGCTGTTTTTT
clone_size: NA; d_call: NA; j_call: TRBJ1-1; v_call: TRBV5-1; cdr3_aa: CASSLSSANTEAFF; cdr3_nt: TGCGCCAGCAGCTTGTCGTCGGCTAACACTGAAGCTTTCTTT
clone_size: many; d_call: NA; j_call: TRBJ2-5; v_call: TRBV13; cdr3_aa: CASSRGLYQETQYF; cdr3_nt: TGTGCCAGCAGCCGGGGACTGTATCAAGAGACCCAGTACTTC
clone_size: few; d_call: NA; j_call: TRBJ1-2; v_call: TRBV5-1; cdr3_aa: CASSREGGIYGYTF; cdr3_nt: TGCGCCAGCAGCCGCGAAGGGGGGATCTATGGCTACACCTTC
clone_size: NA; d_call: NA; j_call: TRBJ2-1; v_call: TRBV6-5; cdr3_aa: CASSSTNEQFF; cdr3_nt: TGTGCCAGCAGTTCTACCAATGAGCAGTTCTTC
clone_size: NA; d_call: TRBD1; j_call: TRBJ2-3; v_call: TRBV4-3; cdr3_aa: CASSQDSWDRGTDTQYF; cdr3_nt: TGCGCCAGCAGCCAAGATTCTTGGGACAGGGGTACAGATACGCAGTATTTT
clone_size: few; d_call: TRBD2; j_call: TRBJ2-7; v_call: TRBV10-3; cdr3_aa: CAISDRTSGHYEQYF; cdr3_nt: TGTGCCATCAGTGACAGGACTAGCGGTCACTACGAGCAGTACTTC
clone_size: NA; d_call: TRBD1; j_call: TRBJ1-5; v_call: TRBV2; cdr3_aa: CASEPGQGKGYSNQPQHF; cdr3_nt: TGTGCCAGCGAGCCGGGACAGGGGAAAGGGTATAGCAATCAGCCCCAGCATTTT
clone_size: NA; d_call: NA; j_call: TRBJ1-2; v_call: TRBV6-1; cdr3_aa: CASSVRGPGDGYTF; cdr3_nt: TGTGCCAGCAGTGTCAGGGGACCGGGCGATGGCTACACCTTC
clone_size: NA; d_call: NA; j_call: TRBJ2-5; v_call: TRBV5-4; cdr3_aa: CASSFSLQETQYF; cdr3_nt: TGTGCCAGCAGCTTTTCCCTTCAAGAGACCCAGTACTTC
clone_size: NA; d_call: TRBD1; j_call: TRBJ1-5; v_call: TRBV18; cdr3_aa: CASSLPGQGPQHF; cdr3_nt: TGTGCCAGCTCACTTCCGGGACAGGGGCCCCAGCATTTT
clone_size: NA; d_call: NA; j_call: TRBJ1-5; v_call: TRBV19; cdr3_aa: CASSITGLGAGNQPQHF; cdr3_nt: TGTGCCAGTAGTATTACGGGTCTGGGGGCTGGCAATCAGCCCCAGCATTTT
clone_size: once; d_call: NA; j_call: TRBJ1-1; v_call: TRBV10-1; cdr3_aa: CASSEGRHSNTEAFF; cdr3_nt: TGCGCCAGCAGTGAGGGACGACACTCGAACACTGAAGCTTTCTTT
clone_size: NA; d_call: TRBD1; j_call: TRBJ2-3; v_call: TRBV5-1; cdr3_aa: CASGTGVSTDTQYF; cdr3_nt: TGCGCCAGCGGGACAGGGGTCAGCACAGATACGCAGTATTTT
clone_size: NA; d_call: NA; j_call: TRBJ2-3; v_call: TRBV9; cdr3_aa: CASSYGDTQYF; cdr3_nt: TGTGCCAGCAGCTATGGAGATACGCAGTATTTT
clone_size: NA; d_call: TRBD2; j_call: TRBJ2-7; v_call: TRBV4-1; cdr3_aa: CASSQVSGGQTGTYEQYF; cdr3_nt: TGCGCCAGCAGCCAAGTTAGCGGGGGCCAGACAGGGACTTACGAGCAGTACTTC